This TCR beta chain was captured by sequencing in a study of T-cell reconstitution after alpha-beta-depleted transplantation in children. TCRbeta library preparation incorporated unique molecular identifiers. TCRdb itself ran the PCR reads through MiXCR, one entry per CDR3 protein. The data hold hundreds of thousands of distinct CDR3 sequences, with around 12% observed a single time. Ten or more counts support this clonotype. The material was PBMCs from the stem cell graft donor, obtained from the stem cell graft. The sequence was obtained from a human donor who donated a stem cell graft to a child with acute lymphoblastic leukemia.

In nucleotides, the CDR3 is TGCAGTGCTAGAGATTACCCGGGACGGACCTTCGAGCAGTACTTC. It yields the protein CSARDYPGRTFEQYF. V gene TRBV20-1 combines with J gene TRBJ2-7; the D gene could be TRBD1 or TRBD2 (5 bases each). The CDR3 length is 15 residues. The germline gives CDR1 DFQATT, CDR2 SNEGSKA (reference sequence). V lost 0 bases, J lost 6 bases, and 18 bases lay in between.